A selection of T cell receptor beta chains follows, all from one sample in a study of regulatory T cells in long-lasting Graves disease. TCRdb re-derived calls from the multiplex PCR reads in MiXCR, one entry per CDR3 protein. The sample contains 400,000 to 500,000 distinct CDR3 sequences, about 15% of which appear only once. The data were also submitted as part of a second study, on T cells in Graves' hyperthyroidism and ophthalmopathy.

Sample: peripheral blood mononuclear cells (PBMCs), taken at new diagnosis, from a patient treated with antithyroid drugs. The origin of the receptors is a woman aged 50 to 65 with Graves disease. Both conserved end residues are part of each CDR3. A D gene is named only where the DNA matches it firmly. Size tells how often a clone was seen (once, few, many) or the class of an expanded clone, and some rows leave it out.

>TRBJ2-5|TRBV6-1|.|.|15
CASSQEEGLVETQYF
TGTGCCAGCAGTCAAGAGGAGGGATTGGTAGAGACCCAGTACTTC
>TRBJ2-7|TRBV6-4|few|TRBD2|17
CASSELGLAGTFYEQYF
TGTGCCAGCAGTGAATTAGGACTAGCGGGAACCTTCTACGAGCAGTACTTC
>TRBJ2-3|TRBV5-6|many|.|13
CASRGSGTDTQYF
TGTGCCAGCAGAGGAAGTGGGACAGATACGCAGTATTTT
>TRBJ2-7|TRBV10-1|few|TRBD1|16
CASSESWDRVRSEQYF
TGCGCCAGCAGTGAGTCTTGGGACAGGGTCCGATCCGAGCAGTACTTC
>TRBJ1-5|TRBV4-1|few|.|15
CASSQGQALYQPQHF
TGCGCCAGCAGCCAAGGACAGGCCCTCTATCAGCCCCAGCATTTT
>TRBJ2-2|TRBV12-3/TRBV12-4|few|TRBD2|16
CASSLALAGGPGELFF
TGTGCCTCCAGTTTAGCACTAGCGGGAGGGCCCGGGGAGCTGTTTTTT
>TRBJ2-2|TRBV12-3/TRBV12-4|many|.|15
CASSPGLANTGELFF
TGTGCCAGCAGTCCGGGACTTGCAAACACCGGGGAGCTGTTTTTT
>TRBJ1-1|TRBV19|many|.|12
CASSTGNTEAFF
TGCGCCAGCAGTACAGGGAACACTGAAGCTTTCTTT
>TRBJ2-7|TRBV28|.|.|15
CASSLSGVPLYEQYF
TGTGCCAGCAGTTTATCCGGGGTTCCCCTCTACGAGCAGTACTTC
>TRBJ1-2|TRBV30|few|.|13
CAWSQQEFYGYTF
TGTGCCTGGAGCCAACAGGAATTCTATGGCTACACCTTC
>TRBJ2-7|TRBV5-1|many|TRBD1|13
CASSVSDRGVQYF
TGCGCCAGCAGCGTTAGTGACAGGGGAGTGCAGTACTTC
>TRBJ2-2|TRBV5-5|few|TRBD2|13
CASQREWAGELFF
TGTGCCAGTCAGCGGGAATGGGCCGGGGAGCTGTTTTTT
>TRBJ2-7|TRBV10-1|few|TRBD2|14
CASRTSEYSYEQYF
TGCGCCAGCCGGACTAGCGAATACTCCTACGAGCAGTACTTC
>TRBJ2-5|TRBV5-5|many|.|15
CASSFGRPDQETQYF
TGTGCCAGCAGCTTCGGCAGGCCCGACCAAGAGACCCAGTACTTC
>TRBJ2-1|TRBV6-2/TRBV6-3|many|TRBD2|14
CASSSLGRQDEQFF
TGTGCCAGCAGTTCACTCGGGAGGCAGGATGAGCAGTTCTTC
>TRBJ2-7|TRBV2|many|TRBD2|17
CASSEMETSGKKQEQYF
TGTGCCAGCAGTGAGATGGAGACTAGCGGGAAAAAACAAGAGCAGTACTTC
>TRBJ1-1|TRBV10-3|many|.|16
CASSLSPGRMNTEAFF
TGTGCCTCCAGTCTCTCGCCGGGGCGGATGAACACTGAAGCTTTCTTT
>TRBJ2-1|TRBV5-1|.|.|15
CASALAGNSYNEQFF
TGCGCCAGCGCCCTGGCGGGGAACTCCTACAATGAGCAGTTCTTC
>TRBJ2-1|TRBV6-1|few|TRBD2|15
CASSDSSSGSNEQFF
TGTGCCAGCAGTGACTCATCTAGCGGCTCCAATGAGCAGTTCTTC
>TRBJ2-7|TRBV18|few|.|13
CASSPSASNEQYF
TGTGCCAGCTCACCATCGGCTTCTAACGAGCAGTACTTC
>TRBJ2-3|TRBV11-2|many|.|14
CASSLEDFTDTQYF
TGTGCCAGCAGCTTAGAAGACTTCACAGATACGCAGTATTTT
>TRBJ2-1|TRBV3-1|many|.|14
CASSQEGEVNEQFF
TGTGCCAGCAGCCAAGAAGGTGAGGTAAATGAGCAGTTCTTC
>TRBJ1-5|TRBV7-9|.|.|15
CASSLAGARGQPQHF
TGTGCCAGCAGCTTGGCCGGTGCCCGGGGTCAGCCCCAGCATTTT
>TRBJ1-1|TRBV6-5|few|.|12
CASSSKGSEAFF
TGTGCCAGCAGTTCTAAGGGTTCTGAAGCTTTCTTT
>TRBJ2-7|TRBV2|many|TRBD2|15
CASSEGTSGTYEQYF
TGTGCCAGCAGTGAAGGGACTAGCGGGACATACGAGCAGTACTTC
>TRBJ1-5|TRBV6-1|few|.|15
CASRFGRGPNQPQHF
TGTGCCAGCAGATTCGGCAGGGGCCCCAATCAGCCCCAGCATTTT
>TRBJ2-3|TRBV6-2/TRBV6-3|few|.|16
CASSSPWGIGTDTQYF
TGTGCCAGCAGTTCACCCTGGGGAATCGGGACAGATACGCAGTATTTT
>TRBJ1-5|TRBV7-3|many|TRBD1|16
CASSIPTGERNQPQHF
TGTGCCAGCAGCATACCGACAGGGGAGAGAAATCAGCCCCAGCATTTT
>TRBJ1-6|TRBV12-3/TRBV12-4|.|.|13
CASTQVGNSPLHF
TGTGCCAGCACCCAGGTGGGGAATTCACCCCTCCACTTT
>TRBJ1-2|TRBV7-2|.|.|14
CASSTGYNNYGYTF
TGTGCCAGCAGCACAGGATACAATAACTATGGCTACACCTTC
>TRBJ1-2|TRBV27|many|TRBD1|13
CASSTGQAYGYTF
TGTGCCAGCAGCACCGGACAGGCGTATGGCTACACCTTC
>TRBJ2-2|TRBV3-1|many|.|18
CASSQELERKPNTGELFF
TGTGCCAGCAGCCAAGAGTTGGAACGGAAACCGAACACCGGGGAGCTGTTTTTT
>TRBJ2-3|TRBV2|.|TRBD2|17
CASSDPGLAGGPDTQYF
TGTGCCAGCAGTGACCCGGGACTAGCGGGAGGACCAGATACGCAGTATTTT
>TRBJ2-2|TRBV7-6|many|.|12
CASSFEWGELFF
TGTGCCAGCAGCTTCGAGTGGGGGGAGCTGTTTTTT
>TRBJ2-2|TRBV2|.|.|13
CASSEEKTGELFF
TGTGCCAGCAGTGAAGAGAAGACCGGGGAGCTGTTTTTT
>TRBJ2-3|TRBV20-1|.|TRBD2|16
CSARDLSSGKKDTQYF
TGCAGTGCTAGAGACCTAAGTAGCGGGAAAAAAGATACGCAGTATTTT
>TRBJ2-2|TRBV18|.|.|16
CASSPSYRVLTGELFF
TGTGCCAGCTCACCATCCTACAGGGTCCTCACCGGGGAGCTGTTTTTT
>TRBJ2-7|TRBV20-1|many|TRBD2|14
CSARGGTSFYEQYF
TGCAGTGCTAGAGGCGGGACTAGCTTTTACGAGCAGTACTTC
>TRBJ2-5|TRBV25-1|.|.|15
CASSEYYASQETQYF
TGTGCCAGCAGTGAATATTACGCTTCCCAAGAGACCCAGTACTTC
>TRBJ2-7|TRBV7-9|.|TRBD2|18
CASSLTSRPSGGSYEQYF
TGTGCCAGCAGCTTAACCTCCCGGCCTAGCGGGGGATCCTACGAGCAGTACTTC
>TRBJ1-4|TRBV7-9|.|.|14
CASSLEESNEKLFF
TGTGCCAGCAGCTTAGAGGAATCTAATGAAAAACTGTTTTTT
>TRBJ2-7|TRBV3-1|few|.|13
CASRRTETYEQYF
TGTGCCAGCAGAAGGACAGAGACCTACGAGCAGTACTTC
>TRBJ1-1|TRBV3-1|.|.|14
CASSANIGDTEAFF
TGTGCCAGCAGCGCAAATATAGGGGACACTGAAGCTTTCTTT
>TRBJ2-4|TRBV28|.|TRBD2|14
CASSLGLATSIQYF
TGTGCCAGCAGTTTGGGACTAGCGACGAGCATTCAGTACTTC
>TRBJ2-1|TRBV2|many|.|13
CASKRLVVDEQFF
TGTGCCAGCAAACGACTAGTAGTCGATGAGCAGTTCTTC
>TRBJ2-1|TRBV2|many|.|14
CASKEGAVNDEQFF
TGTGCCAGCAAGGAGGGGGCGGTGAACGATGAGCAGTTCTTC
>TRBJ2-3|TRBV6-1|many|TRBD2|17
CASSVYGPSGRVDTQYF
TGTGCCAGCAGTGTGTATGGGCCTAGCGGGAGGGTAGATACGCAGTATTTT
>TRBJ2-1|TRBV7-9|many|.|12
CASSLDGNEQFF
TGTGCCAGCAGCTTAGACGGGAATGAGCAGTTCTTC
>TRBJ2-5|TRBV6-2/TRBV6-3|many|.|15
CASSYLRGQYETQYF
TGTGCCAGCAGTTACCTTCGCGGACAGTATGAGACCCAGTACTTC
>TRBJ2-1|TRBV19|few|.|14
CASSSGHPGDEQFF
TGTGCCAGTAGTTCGGGACACCCTGGGGATGAGCAGTTCTTC